These 29 T cell receptor beta chains were sequenced from one sample in a study of PD-1 and CTLA-4 blockade in melanoma. Clones were read by immunoSEQ multiplex PCR, and TCRdb kept only the in-frame ones, dropping some. The data hold 20,000 or so clones, with 70% to 90% observed a single time. This specimen was CD8+ T cells from peripheral blood, taken before anti-PD-1 treatment. The receptors were gathered from a human donor with melanoma.

J is TRBJ2-1 and V is TRBV7-2, with 13 nucleotides matching TRBD2. CDR1 and CDR2 (germline): SGHTA, FQGNSA. V shed 1 base, J shed 7 bases, and the junction held 1 base outside the gene matches. The CDR3 loop spans 15 amino acids. The CDR3: CASSLGLAGGNEQFF. CDR3 DNA sequence: TGTGCCAGCAGCTTAGGACTAGCGGGGGGTAATGAGCAGTTCTTC.

The chain uses TRBV10-3 and TRBJ1-1; tentative D call: TRBD1 (5 bases). V was cut by 3 bases and J by 4 bases, with 15 bases left in between. Germline CDR1 and CDR2: ENHRY and SYGVKD. This CDR3 spans 15 amino acids. CDR3 amino acids: CAISDRDLEGTEAFF. For the CDR3, the DNA is TGTGCCATCAGTGACAGGGATCTGGAGGGCACTGAAGCTTTCTTT.

The CDR3 DNA is TGCGCCAGCAGATCGACTAGGGGCACCGGGGAGCTGTTTTTT. Translation gives CASRSTRGTGELFF. This chain joins TRBV5-1 and TRBJ2-2, with a weak D call TRBD2 (6 bases). Germline V gene lookup returns CDR1 SGHRS and CDR2 YFSETQ. The CDR3 loop spans 14 amino acids. Trimming removed 5 bases from V and 4 bases from J, with 12 bases in between.

The J gene is TRBJ1-5, the V gene TRBV10-1; D not certain. V shed 7 bases and J shed 3 bases, with 22 bases lying between them. Per germline, CDR1 WNHNN and CDR2 SYGVQD (reference sequence). This CDR3 has 17 amino acids. CDR3: CASTHLSPVPNNQPQHF. The CDR3 DNA reads TGCGCCAGCACCCACCTCAGTCCGGTCCCAAACAATCAGCCCCAGCATTTT.

This chain uses TRBV4-3 with TRBJ1-1, with TRBD1 identical over 9 bases. V lost 4 bases, J lost 8 bases, and 8 bases stayed unmatched. Germline assignment: CDR1 LGHNA and CDR2 YSLEER. The CDR3 is made up of 14 amino acids. In nucleotides, the CDR3 is TGCGCCAGCAGCCGGCTAGACAGGGGGAAAGAAGCTTTCTTT. This sequence encodes CASSRLDRGKEAFF.

This chain links TRBV5-1 with TRBJ2-1, with 10 bases matching TRBD2. Germline V gene lookup returns CDR1 SGHRS and CDR2 YFSETQ. The J segment lost 8 bases and the V segment lost 0 bases, leaving 5 bases of the junction unmatched. CDR3 length equals 15 residues. The CDR3 DNA sequence: TGCGCCAGCAGCTTGGGCGTAGCGGGAGGCGATGAGCAGTTCTTC. This encodes CASSLGVAGGDEQFF.

Only one count was recorded for this clone. The V and J genes are TRBV11-2 and TRBJ2-7; perhaps TRBD1 as D (6 bases). The CDR3 is 15 amino acids. Between the trimmed V and J ends, which lost 3 bases and 3 bases, there was a span of 15 bases. The germline CDR1 and CDR2 sequences are SGHAT and FQNNGV. The CDR3 region is CASSFASGTLYEQYF. CDR3 bases: TGTGCCAGCAGCTTCGCCTCCGGGACACTCTACGAGCAGTACTTC.

The chain carries TRBV7-6 and TRBJ1-5, with TRBD1 as a possible D gene (6 bases). Germline CDR1 and CDR2: SGHVS and FNYEAQ. The CDR3 covers 15 residues. V was clipped by 6 bases and J by 4 bases, with 16 bases between them. Written as DNA, the CDR3 is TGTGCCAGCAGGCCGGGGGACACGATGAATCAGCCCCAGCATTTT. It codes for CASRPGDTMNQPQHF.

In its sample, this clone was seen once. The chain joins TRBV11-2 to TRBJ2-1, with 7 positions matching TRBD1. Germline CDR1 is SGHAT and CDR2 is FQNNGV. This CDR3 region has 14 residues. J lost 8 bases, V lost 5 bases, and 9 bases had no gene match. CDR3 loop: CASSIQGYGDEQFF. DNA of the CDR3: TGTGCCAGCAGCATACAGGGGTATGGGGATGAGCAGTTCTTC.

This clone was counted once. The CDR3, as DNA: TGTGCCAGCAGTTTACTCGGCGGGGGCAGCTCCTACAATGAGCAGTTCTTC. Its translation is CASSLLGGGSSYNEQFF. The chain couples TRBV27 to TRBJ2-1; D may be TRBD2 (7 bases). With 2 bases removed from V and 0 bases from J, the gap between germline ends came to 14 bases. The germline gives CDR1 MNHEY, CDR2 SMNVEV (reference sequence). The CDR3 sequence is 17 residues long.

The rearrangement joins TRBV9 to TRBJ1-4, with D uncertain. The CDR3 extends over 12 amino acids. Germline V CDR1 and CDR2: SGDLS, YYNGEE. Trimming removed 10 bases from V and 4 bases from J, with 11 bases in between. The CDR3 DNA reads TGTGCCTCCTCCGGGGATAATGAAAAACTGTTTTTT. Amino acid sequence: CASSGDNEKLFF.

A single count supports this clone. The chain has TRBV13 and TRBJ2-6, with 8 bases fitting TRBD2. The CDR3 runs to 16 residues. The V gene's germline CDR1 is PRHDT and CDR2 FYEKMQ (reference sequence). V lost 5 bases and J lost 0; bases outside the gene matches: 3. CDR3 nucleotide sequence: TGTGCCAGCAGCCTCGGACTAGCCTCTGGGGCCAACGTCCTGACTTTC. Its protein is CASSLGLASGANVLTF.

The CDR3: CASSFHQAGQEFF. The DNA for the CDR3 is TGCGCCAGCAGTTTTCATCAGGCAGGACAGGAGTTCTTC. The chain couples TRBV4-1 to TRBJ2-1; 7 nucleotides line up with TRBD1. The CDR3 loop spans 13 amino acids. Germline values: CDR1 MGHRA, CDR2 YSYEKL. V lost 6 bases, J lost 14 bases, and 13 bases stayed unmatched.

The rearrangement joins TRBV15 to TRBJ1-1; no definite D call. The CDR3 length is 14 residues. Trimming stripped 0 bases from V and 1 base from J, with 6 bases between. Germline lookup yields CDR1 LNHNV and CDR2 YYDKDF (reference sequence). DNA of the CDR3: TGTGCCACCAGCAGAGATGGAGGGAACACTGAAGCTTTCTTT. Translating it yields CATSRDGGNTEAFF.

The genes are TRBV4-1 and TRBJ1-6; D not resolved. The germline V gene encodes CDR1 MGHRA and CDR2 YSYEKL. V was pared by 0 bases and J by 10 bases, with 16 bases between. The CDR3 runs to 16 residues. CDR3 sequence: CASSQEAAGQKSPLHF. The CDR3 coding sequence is TGCGCCAGCAGCCAAGAAGCGGCAGGCCAGAAGTCACCCCTCCACTTT.

This clone has just a few counts. This chain connects TRBV28 to TRBJ2-7, with D perhaps matching TRBD1 (6 bases). Per germline, CDR1 MDHEN and CDR2 SYDVKM. This CDR3 comprises 11 residues. V gave up 5 bases and J gave up 7 bases, with 9 bases separating them. CDR3 nucleotide sequence: TGTGCCAGCAGTCCACAGGGAGAGCAGTACTTC. It yields the protein CASSPQGEQYF.

The gene calls are TRBV2 and TRBJ2-5; a weak D match, TRBD1 (6 bases). This CDR3 has 15 amino acids. The ends were cut back, 1 base at V and 3 bases at J, with 12 bases in the middle. Germline V gives CDR1 SNHLY, CDR2 FYNNEI. The CDR3 here is CASSEVVTGKETQYF. In DNA form, the CDR3 reads TGTGCCAGCAGTGAAGTGGTAACAGGGAAAGAGACCCAGTACTTC.

As for this clone: With a much larger clone just one base away, this may be a read error. Additional DNA sequences in this sample encode the identical CDR3. The CDR3 DNA is TGTGCCAGCAGCCTAACCGGGGAGCTGTTTTTT. This translates into CASSLTGELFF. This chain links TRBV7-2 with TRBJ2-2, with unresolved D. V was trimmed by 5 bases and J by 5 bases, leaving 3 bases between them. In germline, CDR1 is SGHTA, CDR2 FQGNSA. The CDR3 extends over 11 amino acids. Variable domain in full (rest from reference TRBV7-2 and TRBJ2-2): GAGVSQSPSNKVTEKGKDVELRCDPISGHTALYWYRQSLGQGLEFLIYFQGNSAPDKSGLPSDRFSAERTGGSVSTLTIQRTQQEDSAVYLCASSLTGELFFGEGSRLTVL.

This clone was detected only once. The genes are TRBV4-1 and TRBJ2-3, with a possible D match to TRBD1 (6 bases). The germline V and J ends were trimmed by 0 bases and 3 bases, with 10 bases remaining between them. The CDR3 is 15 amino acids. The germline V gene encodes CDR1 MGHRA and CDR2 YSYEKL. For the CDR3, the DNA is TGCGCCAGCAGCCAAGAGGGGGCGCGAACAGATACGCAGTATTTT. Its translation: CASSQEGARTDTQYF.

The chain employs TRBV24-1 and TRBJ1-1, with D uncertain. The CDR3 length is 14 residues. In germline, CDR1 is KGHDR, CDR2 SFDVKD. Trimming pared 2 bases from V and 12 bases from J, leaving 18 bases between. The CDR3 loop is CATSDSRLPSGSFF. Here the CDR3 DNA reads TGTGCCACCAGTGATTCCCGACTACCTTCGGGGTCTTTCTTT.

This chain joins TRBV7-6 and TRBJ1-1; maybe TRBD1 (5 bases). Trimming pared 3 bases from V and 4 bases from J, leaving 12 bases between. The CDR3 sequence is 14 residues long. The germline V gene encodes CDR1 SGHVS and CDR2 FNYEAQ. Here the CDR3 reads CASSFFAGSTEAFF. For the CDR3, the DNA is TGTGCCAGCAGCTTTTTCGCAGGGAGCACTGAAGCTTTCTTT.

This clone was seen a handful of times. The chain carries TRBV4-2 and TRBJ1-1; D might be TRBD1 (6 bases). V lost 0 bases and J lost 0, with 8 bases in between. The germline CDR1 and CDR2 sequences are LGHNA and YNFKEQ. This CDR3 is 15 amino acids long. The CDR3 protein is CASSQEQGMNTEAFF. CDR3 DNA: TGTGCCAGCAGCCAAGAACAGGGCATGAACACTGAAGCTTTCTTT.

The rearrangement joins TRBV19 to TRBJ1-2, with 7 nucleotides matching TRBD1. Germline trimming cut 3 bases from V and 3 bases from J; bases unmatched to any gene: 19. The germline V gene has CDR1 LNHDA and CDR2 SQIVND (reference sequence). This CDR3 has 19 residues. CDR3 protein: CASSIARRDSHPADYGYTF. For the CDR3, the DNA is TGTGCCAGTAGTATCGCTAGGAGGGACAGCCACCCTGCGGACTATGGCTACACCTTC.

This clone was observed a few times. CDR3 sequence reads: CASSLAGGYGYTF. DNA for the CDR3: TGCGCCAGCAGCTTGGCTGGGGGGTATGGCTACACCTTC. This chain links TRBV5-1 with TRBJ1-2; D is possibly TRBD1 (5 bases). CDR3 length: 13 amino acids. From germline, CDR1 is SGHRS and CDR2 YFSETQ. V was pared by 0 bases and J by 5 bases, with 8 bases between.

The chain has TRBV25-1 and TRBJ1-2; a possible D gene is TRBD1 (5 bases). Trimming removed 6 bases from V and 8 bases from J, with 13 bases in between. CDR1 MGHDK and CDR2 SYGVNS come from the germline V gene. The CDR3 consists of 12 residues. CDR3 in amino acids: CASSKGTGGYTF. CDR3 DNA: TGTGCCAGCAGCAAGGGGACCGGAGGCTACACCTTC.

In this sample, this clone turned up once. The rearrangement joins TRBV29-1 to TRBJ2-7; tentatively, D is TRBD2 (6 bases). Germline V gene data show CDR1 as SQVTM and CDR2 as ANQGSEA. The CDR3 is 16 residues long. Trimming shortened V by 6 bases and J by 4 bases, and 25 bases separated the two germline ends. The CDR3, as DNA: TGCAGCGTACGCGGGACGGGAGCTTTAACCCCTTACGAGCAGTACTTC. Translated: CSVRGTGALTPYEQYF.

This clone has a single count. The CDR3 DNA is TGTGCCAGCAACGACGGGTTGAACACTGAAGCTTTCTTT. Translation gives CASNDGLNTEAFF. The chain joins TRBV6-6 to TRBJ1-1; no clear D. The CDR3 runs to 13 residues. V gave up 7 bases and J gave up 0 bases, with 9 bases separating them. The V gene's germline CDR1 is MNHNY and CDR2 SVGAGI (reference sequence).

In this sample, this clone turned up a few times. The chain recombines TRBV7-9 with TRBJ1-1; D gene unclear. Germline V gene lookup returns CDR1 SEHNR and CDR2 FQNEAQ (reference sequence). CDR3 length: 14 amino acids. V was pared by 0 bases and J by 7 bases, with 12 bases between. CDR3 protein: CASSLAGQRDEAFF. The CDR3 DNA is TGTGCCAGCAGCTTAGCTGGGCAGAGGGATGAAGCTTTCTTT.

The rearrangement joins TRBV7-6 to TRBJ2-7; 10 nucleotides line up with TRBD1. Trimming cost V 8 bases and J 4 bases; bases outside gene matches: 8. Germline V gene data show CDR1 as SGHVS and CDR2 as FNYEAQ. The CDR3 length is 14 residues. DNA for the CDR3: TGTGCCAGCGGACCGGGACAGGGGATTTACGAGCAGTACTTC. Translation gives CASGPGQGIYEQYF.